These 4 T cell receptor beta chains originate from one sample sequenced in a study of spatial heterogeneity in lung cancer. The time point: blood at routine non-recurrence follow-up after resection. The sequenced material consisted of unsorted whole RNA from tumor, nontumor lung or frozen PBMC. TCRdb used MiXCR to reprocess the 5' RACE reads, holding one entry per CDR3 protein. The profile shows about 52,000 distinct CDR3 sequences, around 6.7% of them singletons. The sequencing here drew on PBMCs, taken at follow-up. These receptors were collected from a female donor with early-stage non-small cell lung cancer.

This clonotype was seen many times. The chain has TRBV20-1 and TRBJ1-4; D uncertain. V shed 6 bases and J shed 4 bases, with 18 bases lying between them. The CDR3 length is 15 residues. CDR1 and CDR2 (germline): DFQATT, SNEGSKA (reference sequence). CDR3 bases: TGCAGTGCAAAGACCCGGGAGACAATTAATGAAAAACTGTTTTTT. Translated: CSAKTRETINEKLFF.

This clonotype is a singleton in its sample. The chain employs TRBV5-1 and TRBJ2-7, with D possibly TRBD1 on 6 matching bases. The germline gives CDR1 SGHRS, CDR2 YFSETQ. The CDR3 runs to 16 residues. V shed 4 bases and J shed 1 base, with 18 bases lying between them. The DNA of the CDR3 is TGCGCCAGCAGCCCGGTTTACAGGGCGATGTCCTACGAGCAGTACTTC. Residues: CASSPVYRAMSYEQYF.

This clonotype was found a few times. This chain connects TRBV6-5 to TRBJ2-6; TRBD1 might be the D (5 bases). V was shortened by 4 bases and J by 5 bases, with 15 bases between the two germline ends. Germline V gene lookup returns CDR1 MNHEY and CDR2 SVGAGI. This CDR3 region has 16 residues. In DNA, the CDR3 is TGTGCCAGCAGTTCTCAGGGCCCCGGTAGGGCCAACGTCCTGACTTTC. Its translation: CASSSQGPGRANVLTF.

The chain carries TRBV7-8 and TRBJ2-3; D is tentatively TRBD1 or TRBD2 (5 bases each). The ends were cut back, 5 bases at V and 2 bases at J, with 23 bases in the middle. The germline CDR1 and CDR2 sequences are SGHVS and FQNEAQ. The CDR3 covers 18 residues. The CDR3: CASSPAREPMGHTDTQYF. CDR3 bases: TGTGCCAGCAGCCCGGCCAGGGAGCCTATGGGGCACACAGATACGCAGTATTTT.